Each of the 26 T cell receptor beta chains below was sequenced from the same sample in a study of human T cells and chemical hapten exposure. Time point noted: pre-sensitization, week 0. Treatment described: therapeutic diphenylcyclopropenone sensitization with weekly scalp DPC. TCRdb ran MiXCR on the RACE reads and lists one entry per CDR3 protein. The data show 150,000 to 200,000 distinct CDR3 sequences, just under 30% seen once. Sequenced material: whole blood, taken in connection with sensitization to the hapten diphenylcyclopropenone (DPC). Receptor source: a woman aged 25 to 39 with alopecia areata. Some clones in this sample may be carry-over from other donors' samples.

The CDR3 sequence is CASSSDRARGAFF. The DNA for the CDR3 is TGTGCCAGCAGCTCCGACAGAGCCAGGGGGGCTTTCTTT. V and J are TRBV7-9 and TRBJ1-1; 7 nucleotides agree with TRBD1. Germline CDR1 reads SEHNR; CDR2 reads FQNEAQ (reference sequence). V lost 4 bases to trimming and J lost 11 bases; unmatched junction nucleotides: 10. The CDR3 totals 13 residues.

The chain has TRBV7-9 and TRBJ1-5; no definite D call. V dropped 6 bases and J dropped 3 bases, with 6 bases sitting between them. The CDR3 has 12 amino acids. Germline V gene data show CDR1 as SEHNR and CDR2 as FQNEAQ (reference sequence). CDR3 in DNA: TGTGCCAGCAGTGTGGACAATCAGCCCCAGCATTTT. This codes for CASSVDNQPQHF.

The J gene is TRBJ2-1, the V gene TRBV7-2, with 7 bases matching TRBD2. Germline V gene lookup returns CDR1 SGHTA and CDR2 FQGNSA. Trimming at V came to 5 bases and at J to 0 bases, leaving 13 bases not matched to a gene. The CDR3 length is 18 residues. DNA for the CDR3: TGTGCCAGCAGCCTAGGTGCTAGCGGAACCGTCTCCTACAATGAGCAGTTCTTC. Residues: CASSLGASGTVSYNEQFF.

This clonotype was found a few times. This chain links TRBV28 with TRBJ1-1, with 7 bases fitting TRBD1. V was pared by 7 bases and J by 3 bases, with 5 bases of the junction left unmatched. The germline gives CDR1 MDHEN, CDR2 SYDVKM. The CDR3 is made up of 13 amino acids. The CDR3 loop is CASTQQGHTEAFF. For the CDR3, the DNA is TGTGCCAGCACCCAACAGGGGCACACTGAAGCTTTCTTT. Using reference TRBV28 and TRBJ1-1 for the parts outside the CDR3, the full variable domain is DVKVTQSSRYLVKRTGEKVFLECVQDMDHENMFWYRQDPGLGLRLIYFSYDVKMKEKGDIPEGYSVSREKKERFSLILESASTNQTSMYLCASTQQGHTEAFFGQGTRLTVV.

Written as DNA, the CDR3 is TGCGCCAGCAGTAGATCAAAGGACAACCCCTATGGCTACACCTTC. This encodes CASSRSKDNPYGYTF. The chain is built from TRBV5-1 and TRBJ1-2, with TRBD1 as a possible D gene (5 bases). Trimming took 5 bases from V and 4 from J, leaving 18 bases between them. The CDR3 covers 15 residues. From germline, CDR1 is SGHRS and CDR2 YFSETQ.

V gene TRBV14 combines with J gene TRBJ2-5; 8 bases map to TRBD1. With V trimmed by 1 base and J by 5 bases, 12 bases remained unmatched. The CDR3 contains 17 residues. Germline-derived CDR1 and CDR2 are SGHDN and FVKESK. CDR3 residues: CASSQGLLQGVSETQYF. In DNA, the CDR3 is TGTGCCAGCAGCCAAGGACTTTTACAGGGGGTATCCGAGACCCAGTACTTC. The variable domain in full, completed from reference TRBV14 and TRBJ2-5, reads EAGVTQFPSHSVIEKGQTVTLRCDPISGHDNLYWYRRVMGKEIKFLLHFVKESKQDESGMPNNRFLAERTGGTYSTLKVQPAELEDSGVYFCASSQGLLQGVSETQYFGPGTRLLVL.

This clonotype was observed a few times. The V call is TRBV11-1, the J call TRBJ2-7; 7 bases match TRBD2. Trimming at V came to 5 bases and at J to 5 bases, leaving 15 bases not matched to a gene. Germline V lookup: CDR1 SGHAT, CDR2 FQDESV (reference sequence). The CDR3 contains 16 residues. CDR3 residues: CASSRAIVTSFHEQYF. The CDR3 nucleotides are TGTGCCAGCAGCCGCGCGATTGTGACTAGCTTTCACGAGCAGTACTTC.

The chain recombines TRBV19 with TRBJ2-1; the match to TRBD1 covers 8 bases. Germline V lookup: CDR1 LNHDA, CDR2 SQIVND (reference sequence). The CDR3 contains 15 residues. After removal of 6 bases from V and 4 bases from J, the junction contained 8 bases not matched to a gene. Here the CDR3 reads CASRPQGGEYNEQFF. DNA of the CDR3: TGTGCCAGTAGACCACAGGGGGGAGAGTACAATGAGCAGTTCTTC.

The CDR3 DNA reads TGTGCCAGCAGCTTAATAGACAGCCTCTCCTATAATTCACCCCTCCACTTT. Amino acid sequence: CASSLIDSLSYNSPLHF. V is TRBV7-2 and J is TRBJ1-6; a weak D match, TRBD1 (5 bases). Looked up from germline, CDR1 is SGHTA and CDR2 is FQGNSA. This CDR3 has 17 amino acids. V lost 2 bases to trimming and J lost 0 bases, with 11 bases between them.

In this sample, this clonotype turned up a few times. This rearrangement joins TRBV20-1 to TRBJ2-1; the D is unclear. Germline CDR1 DFQATT, CDR2 SNEGSKA (reference sequence). The CDR3 is made up of 15 amino acids. V lost 2 bases, J lost 2 bases, and 13 bases lay in between. CDR3 in DNA: TGCAGTGCTAGAAGCGACGCCGTTGCCTACAATGAGCAGTTCTTC. Its translation is CSARSDAVAYNEQFF.

The chain has TRBV5-1 and TRBJ2-2, with unresolved D. The CDR3 is made up of 13 amino acids. V was clipped by 4 bases and J by 6 bases, with 10 bases between them. The V gene's germline CDR1 is SGHRS and CDR2 YFSETQ. CDR3 nucleotide sequence: TGCGCCAGCAGCCAGAGGACCGCCGGGGAGCTGTTTTTT. Protein sequence: CASSQRTAGELFF.

The gene calls are TRBV28 and TRBJ1-4; tentatively, D is TRBD1 (6 bases). The V gene's germline CDR1 is MDHEN and CDR2 SYDVKM. Trimming took 7 bases from V and 5 from J, leaving 17 bases between them. The CDR3 covers 15 residues. The DNA of the CDR3 is TGTGCCAGCACTTTCCAGGGGTGGGAAAATGAAAAACTGTTTTTT. This sequence encodes CASTFQGWENEKLFF.

This sequence joins TRBV5-5 and TRBJ2-2; maybe TRBD1 (6 bases). Deletions cut 0 bases from V and 0 bases from J, with 12 bases between. This CDR3 has 17 amino acids. Germline assignment: CDR1 SGHKS and CDR2 YYEKEE (reference sequence). The CDR3 sequence is CASSLEQGTTNTGELFF. In nucleotides, the CDR3 is TGTGCCAGCAGCTTGGAGCAGGGGACAACGAACACCGGGGAGCTGTTTTTT.

This chain connects TRBV7-9 to TRBJ1-6; 11 bases line up with TRBD1. The V gene end was trimmed by 7 bases and the J gene end by 7 bases; junction bases not matched to a gene: 6. The CDR3 sequence is 15 residues long. Germline V gives CDR1 SEHNR, CDR2 FQNEAQ (reference sequence). CDR3 residues: CASIRTGGLNSPLHF. The DNA for the CDR3 is TGTGCCAGCATCCGGACAGGGGGCTTAAATTCACCCCTCCACTTT. The variable domain in full, completed from reference TRBV7-9 and TRBJ1-6, reads DTGVSQNPRHKITKRGQNVTFRCDPISEHNRLYWYRQTLGQGPEFLTYFQNEAQLEKSRLLSDRFSAERPKGSFSTLEIQRTEQGDSAMYLCASIRTGGLNSPLHFGNGTRLTVT.

This clonotype was recorded only once. The J gene is TRBJ1-6, the V gene TRBV3-1; D unclear. The CDR3 extends over 15 amino acids. Germline V lookup: CDR1 LGHDT, CDR2 YNNKEL (reference sequence). V was cut by 0 bases and J by 7 bases, with 10 bases left in between. This CDR3 reads CASSQDLAENSPLHF. As DNA, the CDR3 is TGTGCCAGCAGCCAAGACTTGGCAGAAAATTCACCCCTCCACTTT.

The V and J genes are TRBV28 and TRBJ2-1; 15 bases are shared with TRBD2. This CDR3 has 17 amino acids. Germline loops: CDR1 MDHEN, CDR2 SYDVKM. The J segment lost 7 bases and the V segment lost 5 bases, leaving 9 bases of the junction unmatched. The CDR3, as DNA: TGTGCCAGCAGTCATCCGGGACTAGCGGGAGGAGGAAATGAGCAGTTCTTC. Protein sequence: CASSHPGLAGGGNEQFF.

There are a few counts of this clonotype. The J gene is TRBJ2-7, the V gene TRBV4-1; no reliable D call. There are 15 residues in the CDR3. In germline, CDR1 is MGHRA, CDR2 YSYEKL. V was pared by 4 bases and J by 2 bases, with 15 bases between. CDR3 sequence: CASSLQSDPTYEQYF. The CDR3 nucleotides read TGCGCCAGCAGCCTCCAATCGGACCCGACCTACGAGCAGTACTTC.

V is TRBV28 and J is TRBJ1-2, with D hard to call. Germline V gene data show CDR1 as MDHEN and CDR2 as SYDVKM. The CDR3 is made up of 13 amino acids. The V and J ends lost 7 bases and 6 bases respectively, with 15 bases between them. DNA of the CDR3: TGTGCCAGCACCCCGGATAGGTTCGATGGCTACACCTTC. Amino acid sequence: CASTPDRFDGYTF.

This clonotype was observed a handful of times. The chain employs TRBV7-3 and TRBJ1-6; tentatively, D is TRBD1 (5 bases). CDR1 is SGHTA, CDR2 FQGTGA, per germline. The length of the CDR3 is 15 residues. Trimming pared 0 bases from V and 10 bases from J, leaving 13 bases between. This chain's CDR3 is CASSLTPRVESPLHF. The CDR3, as DNA: TGTGCCAGCAGCTTAACGCCCAGGGTGGAATCACCCCTCCACTTT.

V is TRBV29-1 and J is TRBJ2-3, with 12 nucleotides matching TRBD2. This CDR3 has 17 residues. The trim removed 0 bases at V and 5 bases at J, leaving 9 bases unmatched. Germline CDR1 reads SQVTM; CDR2 reads ANQGSEA. CDR3 bases: TGCAGCGTTGAAGATGGGGTACTAGCGGGAGGAATAGATACGCAGTATTTT. Amino acid sequence: CSVEDGVLAGGIDTQYF.

This clonotype was observed many times. The DNA for the CDR3 is TGCAGTGCCTCTCCGAGGCGGGACTGGGCAGATACGCAGTATTTT. This translates into CSASPRRDWADTQYF. V is TRBV20-1 and J is TRBJ2-3; weak D call: TRBD2 (6 bases). CDR3 size: 15 residues. Looked up from germline, CDR1 is DFQATT and CDR2 is SNEGSKA (reference sequence). Trimming shortened V by 6 bases and J by 4 bases, and 20 bases separated the two germline ends.

In its sample, this clonotype was seen a few times. The V gene is TRBV28, the J gene TRBJ2-1, with a tentative D call TRBD1 (5 bases). The length of the CDR3 is 15 residues. Germline CDR1 reads MDHEN; CDR2 reads SYDVKM. Trimming cost V 5 bases and J 2 bases, with 13 bases left between them. CDR3 residues: CASSPPGHPYNEQFF. For the CDR3, the DNA is TGTGCCAGCAGTCCCCCCGGACACCCCTACAATGAGCAGTTCTTC.

This clonotype has a handful of counts. V and J are TRBV5-4 and TRBJ1-1, with a tentative D call TRBD1 (5 bases). V lost 5 bases to trimming and J lost 6 bases, with 23 bases between them. CDR1 is SGHNT, CDR2 YYREEE, per germline (reference sequence). There are 16 residues in the CDR3. The chain's CDR3 is CASSPLGGAVQAEAFF. The DNA for the CDR3 is TGTGCCAGCAGTCCGTTAGGAGGGGCCGTCCAGGCTGAAGCTTTCTTT.

The rearrangement joins TRBV20-1 to TRBJ1-1, with D possibly matching TRBD1 (5 bases). The CDR3 runs to 12 residues. Germline-derived CDR1 and CDR2 are DFQATT and SNEGSKA (reference sequence). V lost 3 bases and J 4 bases, leaving 9 bases between the germline ends. CDR3 region: CSASWGGTEAFF. The CDR3 DNA follows: TGCAGTGCTAGTTGGGGGGGCACTGAAGCTTTCTTT.

The V call is TRBV20-1, the J call TRBJ1-4; D is unresolved. Trimming took 5 bases from V and 5 from J, leaving 12 bases between them. The CDR3 runs 13 residues. CDR1 and CDR2 from the germline V gene are DFQATT and SNEGSKA (reference sequence). The CDR3 sequence: CSAPMVQNEKLFF. CDR3 coding DNA: TGCAGTGCTCCCATGGTCCAGAATGAAAAACTGTTTTTT.

The chain has TRBV29-1 and TRBJ2-1; a possible D gene is TRBD2 (6 bases). This CDR3 has 14 residues. V lost 4 bases and J 5 bases, leaving 15 bases between the germline ends. CDR1 and CDR2 (germline): SQVTM, ANQGSEA. In nucleotides, the CDR3 is TGCAGCGTTGGGAGGCGGGGATCCCACAATGAGCAGTTCTTC. This translates into CSVGRRGSHNEQFF.